These 9 T cell receptor beta chains were sequenced from one sample in a study of PD-L1 blockade in urothelial cancer. Clones were read by immunoSEQ multiplex PCR, and TCRdb kept only the in-frame ones, dropping some. Of approximately 80,000 clones listed, 82% were seen once; the top ten hold approximately 9.5%. The sequencing used PBMCs, collected around atezolizumab (anti-PD-L1) treatment. The receptors derive from a man in his sixties or seventies with urothelial cancer.

This clone turned up a few times. The rearrangement joins TRBV6-6 to TRBJ2-7; D might be TRBD2 (7 bases). CDR1 is MNHNY and CDR2 is SVGAGI in the germline V gene (reference sequence). This CDR3 is 16 amino acids long. Between the trimmed V and J ends, which lost 10 bases and 0 bases, there was a span of 22 bases. Written as DNA, the CDR3 is TGTGCCACTGTGAGGAGGGGGGGGGCGAGCTCCTACGAGCAGTACTTC. Translated, it gives CATVRRGGASSYEQYF.

The DNA for the CDR3 is TGTGCCAGCAGCCCTTCCGGGACAGACTACGAGCAGTACTTC. This gives the protein CASSPSGTDYEQYF. The J gene is TRBJ2-7, the V gene TRBV7-9, with 7 nucleotides matching TRBD1. J gave up 3 bases and V 5 bases, and 7 bases lay outside the gene matches. Germline values: CDR1 SEHNR, CDR2 FQNEAQ (reference sequence). The CDR3 spans 14 residues.

The chain has TRBV11-3 and TRBJ2-7; no clear D. From germline, CDR1 is SGHNT and CDR2 YENEEA. The CDR3 is 11 residues long. V was trimmed by 1 base and J by 5 bases, leaving 3 bases between them. CDR3 residues: CASSLADEQYF. Written as DNA, the CDR3 is TGTGCCAGCAGCTTAGCAGACGAGCAGTACTTC.

Comment on this clone: Additional DNA sequences in this sample encode the identical CDR3. The V call is TRBV5-5, the J call TRBJ2-7; D is undetermined. Trimming took off 3 bases at V and 3 bases at J, with 7 bases between the two ends. The CDR3 runs 12 residues. Germline values: CDR1 SGHKS, CDR2 YYEKEE (reference sequence). The CDR3 sequence is CASSSAGYEQYF. CDR3 coding DNA: TGTGCCAGCAGCTCTGCCGGCTACGAGCAGTACTTC.

The V and J genes are TRBV6-5 and TRBJ2-3; possibly TRBD2 for D (5 bases). In germline, CDR1 is MNHEY, CDR2 SVGAGI. CDR3 length: 14 amino acids. With 5 bases removed from V and 4 bases from J, the gap between germline ends came to 13 bases. The CDR3 bases are TGTGCCAGCAGTGAAGGAGGCGTCGCAGATACGCAGTATTTT. Translated, it gives CASSEGGVADTQYF.

CDR3 DNA: TGCGCCAGCAGCCAAGATCAGGGGACCTATGGCTACACCTTC. Its translation: CASSQDQGTYGYTF. V and J are TRBV4-1 and TRBJ1-2, with D possibly matching TRBD1 (6 bases). V was cut by 0 bases and J by 4 bases, with 9 bases left in between. This CDR3 is 14 amino acids long. Germline CDR1 and CDR2: MGHRA and YSYEKL.

The chain couples TRBV11-3 to TRBJ2-3; 8 bases match TRBD1. The V segment lost 5 bases and the J segment 0 bases; nucleotides outside the gene matches: 10. The CDR3 contains 17 residues. Germline CDR1 reads SGHNT; CDR2 reads YENEEA. DNA for the CDR3: TGTGCCAGCAGCACAACCCAGGGGGCCTTTAGCACAGATACGCAGTATTTT. Encoded protein: CASSTTQGAFSTDTQYF.

The genes are TRBV5-5 and TRBJ1-1; 8 bases fit TRBD1. Per germline, CDR1 SGHKS and CDR2 YYEKEE (reference sequence). CDR3 length equals 14 residues. The V and J ends lost 3 bases and 6 bases, in that order; junction bases with no gene match: 7. The CDR3: CASSSDRGGAEAFF. CDR3 DNA: TGTGCCAGCAGCTCCGACAGGGGTGGGGCTGAAGCTTTCTTT.

The J gene is TRBJ1-4, the V gene TRBV11-2, with TRBD1 as a possible D gene (5 bases). The V gene's germline CDR1 is SGHAT and CDR2 FQNNGV. The CDR3 has 13 residues. The V end was cut by 4 bases, the J end by 12 bases, with 15 bases between. The DNA for the CDR3 is TGTGCCAGCAGCTCAATGGGACTTTTAGAACTGTTTTTT. Translated, it gives CASSSMGLLELFF.